This TCR beta chain came from a study of blood T cell repertoires in COVID-19. Clones were read by immunoSEQ multiplex PCR, and TCRdb kept only the in-frame ones, dropping some. The table has around 81,000 clones, roughly 87% seen once. The junction had 6 bases not matched to a gene; V was cut back by 6 bases and J by 9 bases. The CDR3 has 15 amino acids. Germline lookup yields CDR1 MNHEY and CDR2 SVGAGI. This chain connects TRBV6-5 to TRBJ1-6; the match to TRBD1 covers 12 bases. The sequenced sample consisted of peripheral blood. The receptor was derived from a man between 65 and 80 years old with acute or convalescent COVID-19. CDR3 sequence: CASSKGQGALSPLHF. The CDR3 DNA sequence: TGTGCCAGCAGCAAGGGACAGGGGGCACTTTCACCCCTCCACTTT.